This T cell receptor beta chain appears in the sequencing data of a study of blood T cell repertoires in COVID-19. Study-wide background: The analysed material was cDNA or gDNA that came from T cells, B-cell-depleted T cells, or PBMCs.

Sequencing used immunoSEQ multiplex PCR; TCRdb keeps in-frame clones, though not all of them. The repertoire has fewer than 300,000 clones, 80% to 90% of them found once; the top ten carry less than 15%. The V segment lost 5 bases and the J segment 5 bases; nucleotides outside the gene matches: 12. This CDR3 has 17 amino acids. Per the germline V gene, CDR1 is LNHDA and CDR2 is SQIVND (reference sequence). The V and J genes are TRBV19 and TRBJ2-3, with 11 bases fitting TRBD2. The sequenced material came from peripheral blood. This sequence originates from a woman aged 30 to 39 with COVID-19, enrolled during active disease. The CDR3 coding sequence is TGTGCCAGTAGTTTCCGCGCTAGCGGGGGGCAGGGAGATACGCAGTATTTT. Amino acids: CASSFRASGGQGDTQYF. Using reference TRBV19 and TRBJ2-3 for the parts outside the CDR3, the full variable domain is DGGITQSPKYLFRKEGQNVTLSCEQNLNHDAMYWYRQDPGQGLRLIYYSQIVNDFQKGDIAEGYSVSREKKESFPLTVTSAQKNPTAFYLCASSFRASGGQGDTQYFGPGTRLTVL.